This entry describes one T cell receptor beta chain. The antigen remains unidentified. The V end was cut by 0 bases, the J end by 8 bases, with 17 bases between. This CDR3 region has 15 residues. CDR1 and CDR2 from the germline V gene are SGHRS and YFSETQ. Assay: immunoSEQ multiplex PCR; the TCRdb copy retains only in-frame clones and omits some. The data show 500,000 or so clones, more than 95% seen once. These data are taken from a study of shared clonotypes between healthy human individuals. Study details: Each donor's CD8 memory used one plate, CD8 naive two, each CD4 subset three.

Overall study results and limits: Memory subsets generally showed lower estimated richness than naive subsets.

This chain uses TRBV5-1 with TRBJ1-2, with D maybe TRBD1 (5 bases). This TCR came from a woman aged 25 to 45 in good health. Sequenced sample: naive CD4+ T cells sorted from blood. Subset in this sample: CD45RA+ positively selected. The CDR3 protein is CASSLEGVQGRGYTF. The CDR3 nucleotides are TGCGCCAGCAGCTTGGAGGGTGTTCAGGGACGGGGCTACACCTTC.